This entry lists 3 T cell receptor beta chains sequenced from one sample in a study of beta chain features in type 1 diabetes. Reverse transcription of all isolated RNA meant that expressed TCRB transcripts were sequenced. Method: immunoSEQ multiplex PCR; TCRdb's copy keeps in-frame clones and lacks some. The sample records about 620,000 clones, around 16% being singletons. What was sequenced was naive CD4+ T cells from blood. The source of these receptors is a man between 18 and 29 years old in good health.

This chain joins TRBV7-9 and TRBJ2-7; D uncertain. The V gene lost 6 bases and the J gene lost 0 bases, with 18 bases spanning the gap. The length of the CDR3 is 16 residues. Germline V CDR1 and CDR2: SEHNR, FQNEAQ (reference sequence). CDR3 nucleotide sequence: TGTGCCAGCAGTAAGTATTTGGACCGACCCTCCTACGAGCAGTACTTC. Encoded protein: CASSKYLDRPSYEQYF.

This clone showed up just a few times. The chain couples TRBV30 to TRBJ1-6; D is ambiguous. The CDR3 has 16 residues. Trimming removed 2 bases from V and 8 bases from J, with 19 bases in between. Germline CDR1 and CDR2: GTSNPN and SVGIG (reference sequence). The CDR3 spells CAWSPPHATADSPLHF. The CDR3 DNA reads as TGTGCCTGGAGTCCCCCCCATGCGACGGCGGATTCACCCCTCCACTTT.

This clone was seen a handful of times. This chain uses TRBV5-1 with TRBJ2-1; D possibly corresponds to TRBD2 (5 bases). This CDR3 has 14 residues. Germline CDR1 is SGHRS and CDR2 is YFSETQ. V gave up 0 bases and J gave up 10 bases, with 14 bases separating them. CDR3 amino acids: CASSLGPGSGEQFF. The CDR3 DNA reads as TGCGCCAGCAGCTTGGGGCCGGGTTCGGGAGAGCAGTTCTTC. The full variable domain, rest sourced from reference TRBV5-1 and TRBJ2-1, is KAGVTQTPRYLIKTRGQQVTLSCSPISGHRSVSWYQQTPGQGLQFLFEYFSETQRNKGNFPGRFSGRQFSNSRSEMNVSTLELGDSALYLCASSLGPGSGEQFFGPGTRLTVL.